These 20 T cell receptor beta chains came from one sample sequenced in a study of blood T cell repertoires in COVID-19. Sequencing used immunoSEQ multiplex PCR; TCRdb keeps in-frame clones, though not all of them. The table shows approximately 240,000 clones, with 70% to 90% occurring only once. The sequencing input was peripheral blood. The receptor source for this set is a woman in her thirties who had recovered from COVID-19.

This clone was seen a single time. The V gene is TRBV14, the J gene TRBJ2-1; no reliable D call. This CDR3 contains 11 residues. V lost 6 bases, J lost 8 bases, and 8 bases lay in between. CDR1 SGHDN and CDR2 FVKESK come from the germline V gene. CDR3 DNA: TGTGCCAGCAGTTCCTATGATGAGCAGTTCTTC. This translates into CASSSYDEQFF.

The chain recombines TRBV4-2 with TRBJ2-2, with 8 bases that match TRBD2. With 0 bases clipped from V and 8 bases from J, the junction kept 11 bases outside the gene matches. CDR1 and CDR2 from the germline V gene are LGHNA and YNFKEQ. The CDR3 runs 17 residues. CDR3: CASSQDLPRGVKGELFF. Here the CDR3 DNA reads TGTGCCAGCAGCCAAGATCTCCCGCGGGGGGTAAAGGGGGAGCTGTTTTTT.

V and J are TRBV2 and TRBJ1-4, with TRBD1 identical over 10 bases. V lost 6 bases and J lost 6; bases outside the gene matches: 4. This CDR3 has 14 residues. CDR1 SNHLY and CDR2 FYNNEI come from the germline V gene. Written as DNA, the CDR3 is TGTGCCAGCAGAACCGGGACAGGGGATGAAAAACTGTTTTTT. Translation: CASRTGTGDEKLFF.

V and J are TRBV2 and TRBJ2-3; 7 nucleotides match TRBD1. In germline, CDR1 is SNHLY, CDR2 FYNNEI. This CDR3 contains 15 residues. Trimming took 6 bases from V and 0 from J; bases not matched to a gene: 6. DNA of the CDR3: TGTGCCAGCAGGACAGGGAATACTAGCACAGATACGCAGTATTTT. This gives the protein CASRTGNTSTDTQYF. Drawing the rest from reference TRBV2 and TRBJ2-3, the complete variable domain is EPEVTQTPSHQVTQMGQEVILRCVPISNHLYFYWYRQILGQKVEFLVSFYNNEISEKSEIFDDQFSVERPDGSNFTLKIRSTKLEDSAMYFCASRTGNTSTDTQYFGPGTRLTVL.

J is TRBJ1-2 and V is TRBV6-5; perhaps TRBD1 as D (5 bases). Trimming removed 2 bases at V and 4 bases at J, with 17 bases between. There are 16 residues in the CDR3. Germline lookup yields CDR1 MNHEY and CDR2 SVGAGI. The CDR3 DNA follows: TGTGCCAGCAGTTACCGCCATCTTGGGGGAGGCTATGGCTACACCTTC. Translated, it gives CASSYRHLGGGYGYTF.

The rearrangement links TRBV7-2 to TRBJ1-2; tentatively, D is TRBD1 (6 bases). V was cut by 1 base and J by 7 bases, with 13 bases left in between. Germline CDR1 is SGHTA and CDR2 is FQGNSA. The CDR3 has 14 residues. CDR3 protein: CASSLVTGSSGYTF. For the CDR3, the DNA is TGTGCCAGCAGCTTAGTTACAGGGAGCTCTGGCTACACCTTC. Variable domain in full (rest from reference TRBV7-2 and TRBJ1-2): GAGVSQSPSNKVTEKGKDVELRCDPISGHTALYWYRQSLGQGLEFLIYFQGNSAPDKSGLPSDRFSAERTGGSVSTLTIQRTQQEDSAVYLCASSLVTGSSGYTFGSGTRLTVV.

The V call is TRBV3-1 (or the pseudogene TRBV3-2), the J call TRBJ1-1; D might be TRBD1 (6 bases). In germline, CDR1 is LGHDT, CDR2 YNNKEL (reference sequence). With 5 bases removed from V and 1 base from J, the gap between germline ends came to 11 bases. There are 14 residues in the CDR3. Here the CDR3 DNA reads TGTGCCAGCAGCTCTCGACAGGCGAACACTGAAGCTTTCTTT. Its translation is CASSSRQANTEAFF.

The gene calls are TRBV5-1 and TRBJ2-1; 14 bases line up with TRBD2. CDR3 length: 21 residues. The V gene end was trimmed by 6 bases and the J gene end by 2 bases; junction bases not matched to a gene: 19. Germline-derived CDR1 and CDR2 are SGHRS and YFSETQ. The DNA of the CDR3 is TGCGCCAGCACCCCCGCCGGACTAGCGGGGGGACCAGAGCCAACCTACAATGAGCAGTTCTTC. This encodes CASTPAGLAGGPEPTYNEQFF.

V and J are TRBV27 and TRBJ2-7; D gene ambiguous. The germline V and J ends were trimmed by 5 bases and 1 base, with 12 bases remaining between them. The CDR3 length is 14 residues. The germline gives CDR1 MNHEY, CDR2 SMNVEV (reference sequence). This CDR3 is CASSPFIQSYEQYF. The DNA of the CDR3 is TGTGCCAGCAGTCCCTTCATACAATCCTACGAGCAGTACTTC.

The chain has TRBV24-1 and TRBJ1-6; D uncertain. This CDR3 has 12 residues. CDR1 and CDR2 (germline): KGHDR, SFDVKD. With 9 bases removed from V and 7 bases from J, the gap between germline ends came to 9 bases. The CDR3 sequence: CATLDSNSPLHF. Written as DNA, the CDR3 is TGTGCCACCTTGGACTCGAATTCACCCCTCCACTTT.

The V call is TRBV6-1, the J call TRBJ2-3; tentative D call: TRBD1 (5 bases). Trimming took off 3 bases at V and 1 base at J, with 11 bases between the two ends. Germline V gene data show CDR1 as MNHNS and CDR2 as SASEGT. This CDR3 is 15 amino acids long. DNA for the CDR3: TGTGCCAGCAGTGACAGGGTATTGGGCACAGATACGCAGTATTTT. It encodes CASSDRVLGTDTQYF.

This clone was recorded only once. V is TRBV6-4 and J is TRBJ1-5; D is undetermined. CDR3 length equals 13 residues. The V end was cut by 8 bases, the J end by 2 bases, with 10 bases between. CDR1 and CDR2 from the germline V gene are MRHNA and SNTAGT. Written as DNA, the CDR3 is TGTGCCAGCCTTTCAGCGCGCAATCAGCCCCAGCATTTT. It codes for CASLSARNQPQHF.

The chain has TRBV6-5 and TRBJ2-5; 8 bases agree with TRBD2. The V gene end was trimmed by 8 bases and the J gene end by 5 bases; junction bases not matched to a gene: 10. CDR3 size: 14 residues. Germline CDR1 is MNHEY and CDR2 is SVGAGI. For the CDR3, the DNA is TGTGCCAGCGGGGCGGCGGGGGGCGGCGAGACCCAGTACTTC. Translated: CASGAAGGGETQYF.

The chain is built from TRBV6-4 and TRBJ2-2, with D possibly being TRBD1 (6 bases). V was clipped by 7 bases and J by 2 bases, with 11 bases between them. CDR1 and CDR2 from the germline V gene are MRHNA and SNTAGT. This CDR3 comprises 14 residues. The CDR3 nucleotides are TGTGCCAGCAAGACAGGCCCCAACACCGGGGAGCTGTTTTTT. It specifies CASKTGPNTGELFF.

The gene calls are TRBV28 and TRBJ1-3, with D perhaps matching TRBD1 (5 bases). The CDR3 is 16 residues long. V was cut by 6 bases and J by 4 bases, with 19 bases left in between. Germline CDR1 reads MDHEN; CDR2 reads SYDVKM. The CDR3 bases are TGTGCCAGCAGCCTATACGTCAGGGCCGTCGGAAACACCATATATTTT. Its protein is CASSLYVRAVGNTIYF.

The V call is TRBV11-2, the J call TRBJ2-5; 7 bases are shared with TRBD1. The CDR3 is 17 amino acids. After removal of 4 bases from V and 2 bases from J, the junction contained 13 bases not matched to a gene. Looked up from germline, CDR1 is SGHAT and CDR2 is FQNNGV. This CDR3 reads CASSSRSRAGGQETQYF. The CDR3 nucleotides are TGTGCCAGCAGCTCAAGGTCGAGGGCAGGGGGACAAGAGACCCAGTACTTC.

The genes are TRBV5-4 and TRBJ1-1; D is uncertain. Per germline, CDR1 SGHNT and CDR2 YYREEE (reference sequence). This CDR3 contains 14 residues. The germline V and J ends were trimmed by 2 bases and 1 base, with 9 bases remaining between them. In nucleotides, the CDR3 is TGTGCCAGCAGCTTCGCAGCGACGAACACTGAAGCTTTCTTT. This gives the protein CASSFAATNTEAFF.

This clone was found once. This chain connects TRBV5-6 to TRBJ1-4, with TRBD1 matching over 12 bases. V lost 2 bases to trimming and J lost 4 bases; unmatched junction nucleotides: 6. CDR1 is SGHDT and CDR2 is YYEEEE in the germline V gene. This CDR3 is built from 17 residues. CDR3 DNA: TGTGCCAGCAGCTTCGGGACAGGGGGCCCCATTAATGAAAAACTGTTTTTT. It encodes CASSFGTGGPINEKLFF.

The V gene is TRBV14, the J gene TRBJ1-5, with D unclear. The germline V gene encodes CDR1 SGHDN and CDR2 FVKESK. CDR3 length: 13 amino acids. V lost 2 bases, J lost 5 bases, and 7 bases lay in between. DNA for the CDR3: TGTGCCAGCAGCCAAAGCATTTATCAGCCCCAGCATTTT. Protein: CASSQSIYQPQHF.

V usage is TRBV25-1 and J usage is TRBJ2-3, with 7 bases that match TRBD1. V lost 0 bases to trimming and J lost 2 bases; unmatched junction nucleotides: 5. Germline CDR1 MGHDK, CDR2 SYGVNS. The CDR3 sequence is 16 residues long. The CDR3 region is CASSEYITGDTDTQYF. Here the CDR3 DNA reads TGTGCCAGCAGTGAATATATTACAGGGGACACAGATACGCAGTATTTT.